This T cell receptor beta chain was identified during a study of human T cells and chemical hapten exposure. Study information: An approximately 2 cm by approximately 2 cm inner upper arm patch received 2% DPC for sensitization. Minor volume differences among pooled libraries chiefly drove per-sample TCR yield variation.

The CDR3 loop spans 14 amino acids. From germline, CDR1 is SGDLS and CDR2 YYNGEE. Trimming took off 3 bases at V and 5 bases at J, with 14 bases between the two ends. Time point of the sample: pre-sensitization, week 0. Stated treatment: therapeutic diphenylcyclopropenone sensitization with weekly scalp DPC. Unique molecular identifiers were attached to individual cDNA molecules within the library. TCRdb used MiXCR to reprocess the RACE reads, holding one entry per CDR3 protein. In the table there are a few hundred thousand distinct CDR3 sequences, almost 8% of which are singletons. This specimen was whole blood, taken in connection with sensitization to the hapten diphenylcyclopropenone (DPC). The rearrangement links TRBV9 to TRBJ2-5; possible D gene TRBD1, 6 bases. This TCR was recovered from a man aged 18 to 35 with alopecia areata. Some clones in this sample may be carry-over from other donors' samples. This CDR3 is CASSGTQGPETQYF. The CDR3, as DNA: TGTGCCAGCAGCGGAACACAGGGCCCTGAGACCCAGTACTTC.